This T cell receptor (beta chain) was recorded in a study of cytomegalovirus exposure and HLA in healthy donors. Amplification used 60 Vbeta primers and 13 Jbeta primers. Only in-frame clones appear in the TCRdb table, and some are missing; sequencing was by immunoSEQ multiplex PCR. The profile shows 100,000 to 150,000 clones, over 6.5% of them singletons. In its sample, this clone was seen a few times. Its antigen remains unidentified. The germline V gene encodes CDR1 SGDLS and CDR2 YYNGEE. The CDR3 is 13 residues long. Trimming removed 4 bases at V and 0 bases at J, with 7 bases between. Regarding the study as a whole: As a later analysis revealed, most CMV-associated TCR beta chains appeared HLA-restricted. The study recorded 150 to 200 TCR beta chains that were cytomegalovirus-associated.

The origin of this receptor is a woman in her thirties or forties in good health and CMV-seropositive. The chain uses TRBV9 and TRBJ1-1; D uncertain. Sample: PBMCs. CDR3 bases: TGTGCCAGCAGCTTGCTAATGAACACTGAAGCTTTCTTT. Its translation: CASSLLMNTEAFF.